A single sample is the source of the 29 T cell receptor beta chains below, sequenced in a study of early T cells in non-severe SARS-CoV-2 infection. TCRdb re-derived calls from the 5' RACE reads in MiXCR, one entry per CDR3 protein. The sample contains nearly 60,000 distinct CDR3 sequences, about 13% of which appear only once. Sequenced input: whole blood. The origin of the receptors is an adult who was a healthcare worker with PCR-confirmed SARS-CoV-2 infection or an uninfected control (not recorded which).

This clonotype was seen at least ten times. V is TRBV7-9 and J is TRBJ2-5, with D perhaps matching TRBD2 (5 bases). The length of the CDR3 is 13 residues. Germline CDR1 reads SEHNR; CDR2 reads FQNEAQ (reference sequence). With 4 bases removed from V and 4 bases from J, the gap between germline ends came to 10 bases. CDR3 sequence (DNA): TGTGCCAGCAGCTCCCGGGAACGAGAGACCCAGTACTTC. Translation: CASSSRERETQYF. The full variable domain, its missing parts supplied by reference TRBV7-9 and TRBJ2-5, is DTGVSQNPRHKITKRGQNVTFRCDPISEHNRLYWYRQTLGQGPEFLTYFQNEAQLEKSRLLSDRFSAERPKGSFSTLEIQRTEQGDSAMYLCASSSRERETQYFGPGTRLLVL.

This chain joins TRBV6-2 or TRBV6-3 and TRBJ2-7, with TRBD2 matching over 11 bases. Losses at the gene ends were 6 bases for V and 1 base for J; bases not matched to a gene: 5. Germline CDR1 MNHEY, CDR2 SVGEGT. The CDR3 has 15 amino acids. The CDR3 coding sequence is TGTGCCAGCAGAGGACTAGCGGGTGTTTCCTACGAGCAGTACTTC. This gives the protein CASRGLAGVSYEQYF.

This sequence joins TRBV7-3 and TRBJ2-7, with D unresolved. The V end was cut by 6 bases, the J end by 4 bases, with 13 bases between. In germline, CDR1 is SGHTA, CDR2 FQGTGA. The CDR3 loop spans 13 amino acids. For the CDR3, the DNA is TGTGCCAGCAGACCACTGCTCCTTTACGAGCAGTACTTC. Its protein product is CASRPLLLYEQYF.

The table lists this clonotype with many counts. This rearrangement joins TRBV28 to TRBJ2-7, with D unclear. Trimming removed 2 bases from V and 6 bases from J, with 2 bases in between. Germline CDR1 is MDHEN and CDR2 is SYDVKM. The CDR3 extends over 10 amino acids. Here the CDR3 reads CASSLSEQYF. For the CDR3, the DNA is TGTGCCAGCAGTTTAAGCGAGCAGTACTTC.

This clonotype was seen a handful of times. The genes are TRBV27 and TRBJ2-7; D tentatively fits TRBD1 or TRBD2 (6 bases each). Germline CDR1 and CDR2: MNHEY and SMNVEV (reference sequence). The length of the CDR3 is 14 residues. V was shortened by 3 bases and J by 2 bases, with 11 bases between the two germline ends. The CDR3 bases are TGTGCCAGCAGTTTTAGTAGGGGGGCCTACGAGCAGTACTTC. The encoded protein is CASSFSRGAYEQYF.

This clonotype was detected ten times or more. The chain recombines TRBV14 with TRBJ1-4; tentatively, D is TRBD1 (6 bases). CDR3 length: 13 residues. In germline, CDR1 is SGHDN, CDR2 FVKESK. V lost 6 bases and J 7 bases, leaving 12 bases between the germline ends. CDR3 region: CASSRGASEKLFF. In nucleotides, the CDR3 is TGTGCCAGCAGTCGGGGGGCAAGTGAAAAACTGTTTTTT.

This clonotype was picked up many times. The gene calls are TRBV7-2 and TRBJ2-1; D possibly corresponds to TRBD2 (7 bases). Trimming stripped 6 bases from V and 8 bases from J, with 14 bases between. CDR3 length: 13 amino acids. Germline CDR1 and CDR2: SGHTA and FQGNSA. CDR3: CASRGGAKDEQFF. CDR3 nucleotide sequence: TGTGCCAGCAGGGGGGGGGCCAAGGATGAGCAGTTCTTC.

At least ten counts were recorded for this clonotype. This sequence joins TRBV12-3 or TRBV12-4 and TRBJ2-4, with D perhaps TRBD1 (5 bases). Trimming cost V 7 bases and J 7 bases, with 14 bases left between them. The CDR3 loop spans 13 amino acids. CDR3 bases: TGTGCCAGCACCCAGGCAGGGTCGAACATTCAGTACTTC. Residues: CASTQAGSNIQYF.

The sample holds many counts of this clonotype. The gene calls are TRBV7-9 and TRBJ1-1; D remains unclear. Germline CDR1 and CDR2: SEHNR and FQNEAQ (reference sequence). V lost 3 bases to trimming and J lost 1 base, with 3 bases between them. This CDR3 region has 12 residues. The CDR3 DNA follows: TGTGCCAGCAGCTTGTGGAACACTGAAGCTTTCTTT. Translated, it gives CASSLWNTEAFF.

This clonotype was counted a few times. The rearrangement joins TRBV9 to TRBJ2-1, with D perhaps given as TRBD1 or TRBD2 (5 bases each). Trimming shortened V by 4 bases and J by 7 bases, and 27 bases separated the two germline ends. This CDR3 region has 18 residues. Germline CDR1 is SGDLS and CDR2 is YYNGEE. The CDR3, as DNA: TGTGCCAGCAGCATACCCCGGGACCCCACTAACGCAGGTAATGAGCAGTTCTTC. Residues: CASSIPRDPTNAGNEQFF.

The V gene is TRBV5-5, the J gene TRBJ1-1; D is unresolved. The V gene lost 0 bases and the J gene lost 2 bases, with 14 bases spanning the gap. Germline CDR1 SGHKS, CDR2 YYEKEE (reference sequence). CDR3 length: 16 residues. As DNA, the CDR3 is TGTGCCAGCAGCTTGGTATTCCAGGTCGACAACACTGAAGCTTTCTTT. Protein sequence: CASSLVFQVDNTEAFF.

This clonotype was recorded many times. The V gene is TRBV6-2 or TRBV6-3, the J gene TRBJ2-5; D is perhaps TRBD2 (7 bases). V was cut by 7 bases and J by 3 bases, with 18 bases left in between. CDR1 and CDR2 (germline): MNHEY, SVGEGT. This CDR3 is 15 amino acids long. CDR3 sequence: CASTSGASGKETQYF. The CDR3, as DNA: TGTGCCAGCACCTCGGGGGCTAGCGGCAAAGAGACCCAGTACTTC.

This clonotype was found many times. The chain carries TRBV13 and TRBJ2-1, with 14 positions matching TRBD2. The CDR3 covers 19 residues. Per germline, CDR1 PRHDT and CDR2 FYEKMQ (reference sequence). V shed 4 bases and J 4 bases; nucleotides not matched to a gene: 12. For the CDR3, the DNA is TGTGCCAGCAGCTCCCCCGGGACTAGCGGGAGTTACGGGTACAATGAGCAGTTCTTC. This gives the protein CASSSPGTSGSYGYNEQFF.

The chain links TRBV7-2 to TRBJ2-7; 7 bases agree with TRBD2. CDR3 size: 15 residues. The junction had 7 bases not matched to a gene; V was cut back by 5 bases and J by 0 bases. From germline, CDR1 is SGHTA and CDR2 FQGNSA. The CDR3 bases are TGTGCCAGCAGCCCCACTAGCGCCAGCTCCTACGAGCAGTACTTC. Protein sequence: CASSPTSASSYEQYF.

This clonotype has just a few counts. The chain combines TRBV12-5 with TRBJ1-1; 9 nucleotides agree with TRBD1. Germline loops: CDR1 LGHNT, CDR2 FRNRAP. V gave up 6 bases and J gave up 5 bases; unmatched junction bases: 10. There are 15 residues in the CDR3. The CDR3 protein is CASGRRDRAKTEAFF. The CDR3 nucleotides read TGTGCTAGTGGACGCAGGGACAGGGCCAAAACTGAAGCTTTCTTT.

This clonotype came up a few times. Written as DNA, the CDR3 is TGTGCCAGTACCTCGACTCCCTCGGGATATGGCTACACCTTC. Its protein is CASTSTPSGYGYTF. The chain joins TRBV19 to TRBJ1-2; D is unresolved. Trimming cost V 7 bases and J 5 bases, with 17 bases left between them. The V gene's germline CDR1 is LNHDA and CDR2 SQIVND (reference sequence). The length of the CDR3 is 14 residues.

This clonotype appeared many times. The chain joins TRBV2 to TRBJ2-5; D may be TRBD2 (6 bases). This CDR3 has 13 amino acids. V was pared by 7 bases and J by 2 bases, with 11 bases between. Germline V lookup: CDR1 SNHLY, CDR2 FYNNEI. The CDR3 nucleotides are TGTGCCAGCACCCCAGCGGGTCAAGAGACCCAGTACTTC. The encoded protein is CASTPAGQETQYF.

This clonotype was observed many times. The chain employs TRBV6-6 and TRBJ2-4, with a tentative D call TRBD2 (5 bases). The V gene lost 7 bases and the J gene lost 0 bases, with 16 bases spanning the gap. This CDR3 spans 16 amino acids. CDR1 MNHNY and CDR2 SVGAGI come from the germline V gene (reference sequence). The CDR3 loop is CASTPRDLLAKNIQYF. The CDR3 coding sequence is TGTGCCAGCACTCCGAGGGATTTACTAGCCAAAAACATTCAGTACTTC.

J is TRBJ2-3 and V is TRBV7-2, with D maybe TRBD2 (6 bases). The CDR3 runs to 15 residues. Per the germline V gene, CDR1 is SGHTA and CDR2 is FQGNSA. The V and J ends lost 1 base and 2 bases respectively, with 10 bases between them. DNA of the CDR3: TGTGCCAGCAGCTTAGGGAGGGTCGACACAGATACGCAGTATTTT. Translating it yields CASSLGRVDTDTQYF.

This clonotype is classed as medium-sized (0.01 to 0.1%). The chain joins TRBV9 to TRBJ2-1; D gene unclear. Looked up from germline, CDR1 is SGDLS and CDR2 is YYNGEE. The CDR3 consists of 12 residues. V was pared by 0 bases and J by 5 bases, with 3 bases between. The CDR3 here is CASSVADNEQFF. DNA of the CDR3: TGTGCCAGCAGCGTAGCGGACAATGAGCAGTTCTTC.

The chain employs TRBV9 and TRBJ2-3, with 8 bases lining up with TRBD2. Trimming cost V 2 bases and J 1 base; bases outside gene matches: 3. The CDR3 runs 15 residues. Germline V gene sequence: CDR1 SGDLS, CDR2 YYNGEE. DNA of the CDR3: TGTGCCAGCAGCGTCAGCGGGGGACGCACAGATACGCAGTATTTT. It specifies CASSVSGGRTDTQYF.

This clonotype was found many times. This chain links TRBV20-1 with TRBJ2-2; D gene ambiguous. Germline CDR1 reads DFQATT; CDR2 reads SNEGSKA (reference sequence). This CDR3 region has 12 residues. V shed 8 bases and J shed 0 bases, with 7 bases lying between them. The CDR3 nucleotides are TGCAGTCCAAACCCGAACACCGGGGAGCTGTTTTTT. It codes for CSPNPNTGELFF.

V and J are TRBV19 and TRBJ1-5; D is undetermined. In germline, CDR1 is LNHDA, CDR2 SQIVND (reference sequence). The CDR3 is 15 amino acids. The ends were cut back, 2 bases at V and 1 base at J, with 9 bases in the middle. CDR3 protein: CASSIWPGSNQPQHF. In DNA form, the CDR3 reads TGTGCCAGTAGTATATGGCCAGGCAGCAATCAGCCCCAGCATTTT. The complete variable domain, with remaining parts taken from reference TRBV19 and TRBJ1-5, reads DGGITQSPKYLFRKEGQNVTLSCEQNLNHDAMYWYRQDPGQGLRLIYYSQIVNDFQKGDIAEGYSVSREKKESFPLTVTSAQKNPTAFYLCASSIWPGSNQPQHFGDGTRLSIL.

The chain has TRBV21-1 and TRBJ2-7; TRBD1 is the table's D call and was not checked against the DNA. TRBV21-1 counts as a pseudogene. This CDR3 comprises 12 residues. CDR3 amino acids: CASSDRLYEQYF. CDR3 sequence (DNA): TGTGCCAGCAGCGACAGGCTCTACGAGCAGTACTTC.

This clonotype was seen repeatedly, ten times or more. The chain uses TRBV30 and TRBJ1-2; D not certain. Germline V lookup: CDR1 GTSNPN, CDR2 SVGIG (reference sequence). The CDR3 length is 12 residues. Deletions cut 2 bases from V and 5 bases from J, with 9 bases between. The CDR3 nucleotides read TGTGCCTGGAGTTTGGGATTTTATGGCTACACCTTC. Translated: CAWSLGFYGYTF. Complete variable domain (other parts from reference TRBV30 and TRBJ1-2): SQTIHQWPATLVQPVGSPLSLECTVEGTSNPNLYWYRQAAGRGLQLLFYSVGIGQISSEVPQNLSASRPQDRQFILSSKKLLLSDSGFYLCAWSLGFYGYTFGSGTRLTVV.

This chain uses TRBV7-9 with TRBJ2-3; D could derive from TRBD1 or TRBD2 (5 bases each). Germline values: CDR1 SEHNR, CDR2 FQNEAQ (reference sequence). V was cut by 5 bases and J by 3 bases, with 15 bases left in between. The CDR3 has 15 amino acids. This CDR3 is CASSPGTIHTDTQYF. The DNA for the CDR3 is TGTGCCAGCAGCCCCGGGACGATCCATACAGATACGCAGTATTTT.

This clonotype was observed a handful of times. The J gene is TRBJ2-7, the V gene TRBV3-1, with D perhaps matching TRBD1 (6 bases). Trimming removed 6 bases from V and 3 bases from J, with 15 bases in between. CDR3 length: 14 residues. Germline values: CDR1 LGHDT, CDR2 YNNKEL (reference sequence). The CDR3 reads CASSTGLESYEQYF. CDR3 in DNA: TGTGCCAGCAGTACAGGGTTGGAGAGCTACGAGCAGTACTTC.

This clonotype came up a few times. This chain connects TRBV30 to TRBJ2-6; tentative D call: TRBD1 (5 bases). CDR1 and CDR2 from the germline V gene are GTSNPN and SVGIG (reference sequence). The CDR3 sequence is 16 residues long. Trimming left V 1 base short and J 2 bases short, with 12 bases between. This chain's CDR3 is CAWSADRVPGANVLTF. CDR3 bases: TGTGCCTGGAGTGCCGACAGAGTTCCTGGGGCCAACGTCCTGACTTTC.

The chain combines TRBV6-2 or TRBV6-3 with TRBJ2-1; possibly TRBD1 for D (7 bases). V gave up 2 bases and J gave up 8 bases, with 25 bases separating them. The CDR3 sequence is 18 residues long. CDR1 is MNHEY and CDR2 is SVGEGT in the germline V gene. The chain's CDR3 is CASSYNQGGQVLRHEQFF. In DNA, the CDR3 is TGTGCCAGCAGTTACAATCAGGGGGGCCAGGTTCTTCGCCATGAGCAGTTCTTC.